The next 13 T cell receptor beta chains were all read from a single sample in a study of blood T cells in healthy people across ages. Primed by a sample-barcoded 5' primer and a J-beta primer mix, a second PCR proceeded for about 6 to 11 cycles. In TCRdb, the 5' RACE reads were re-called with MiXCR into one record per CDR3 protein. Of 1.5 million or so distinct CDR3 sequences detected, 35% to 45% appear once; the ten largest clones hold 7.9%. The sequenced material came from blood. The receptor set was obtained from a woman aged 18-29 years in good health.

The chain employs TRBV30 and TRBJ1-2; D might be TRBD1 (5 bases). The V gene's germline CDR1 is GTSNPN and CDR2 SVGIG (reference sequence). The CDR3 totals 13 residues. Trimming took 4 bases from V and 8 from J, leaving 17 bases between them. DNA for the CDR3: TGTGCCTGGAAACTAGCGGGGGGTCAGGGCTACACCTTC. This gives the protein CAWKLAGGQGYTF.

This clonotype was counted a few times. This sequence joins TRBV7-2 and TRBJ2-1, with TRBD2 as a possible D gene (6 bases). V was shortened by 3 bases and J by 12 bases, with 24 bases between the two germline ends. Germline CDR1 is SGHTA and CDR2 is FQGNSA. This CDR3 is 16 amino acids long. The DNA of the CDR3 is TGTGCCAGCAGCTTGGGACTGGGACGCCCAGGAGCAGGGCAGTTCTTC. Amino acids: CASSLGLGRPGAGQFF.

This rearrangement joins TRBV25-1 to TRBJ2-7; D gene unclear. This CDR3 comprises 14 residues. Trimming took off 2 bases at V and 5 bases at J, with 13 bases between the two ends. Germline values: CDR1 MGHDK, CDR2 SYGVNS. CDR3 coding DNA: TGTGCCAGCAGTGAAGGCCGGTCGGTCGACGAGCAGTACTTC. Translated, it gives CASSEGRSVDEQYF.

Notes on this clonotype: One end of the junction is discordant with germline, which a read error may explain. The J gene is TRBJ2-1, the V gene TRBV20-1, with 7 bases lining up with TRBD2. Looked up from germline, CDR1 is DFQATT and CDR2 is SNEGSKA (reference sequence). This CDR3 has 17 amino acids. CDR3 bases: TGCAGTGCGAGAGATCCCCGACTAGCCGATTCCTACAATGAGCAGTTCTTC. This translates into CSARDPRLADSYNEQFF.

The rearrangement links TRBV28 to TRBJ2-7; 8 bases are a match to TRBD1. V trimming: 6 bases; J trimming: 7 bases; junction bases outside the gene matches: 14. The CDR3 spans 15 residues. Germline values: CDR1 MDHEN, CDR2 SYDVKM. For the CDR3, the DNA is TGTGCCAGCAGCGCAGCCGGGACAGGATCGGGTGAGCAGTACTTC. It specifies CASSAAGTGSGEQYF.

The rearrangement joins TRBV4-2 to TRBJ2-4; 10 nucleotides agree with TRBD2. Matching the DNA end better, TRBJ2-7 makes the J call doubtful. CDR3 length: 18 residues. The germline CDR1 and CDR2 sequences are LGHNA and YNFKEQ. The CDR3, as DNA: TGTGCCAGCAGCCAAGTGGTTAGCGGGGGGATAACCTCCTACGAGCAGTACTTC. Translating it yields CASSQVVSGGITSYEQYF.

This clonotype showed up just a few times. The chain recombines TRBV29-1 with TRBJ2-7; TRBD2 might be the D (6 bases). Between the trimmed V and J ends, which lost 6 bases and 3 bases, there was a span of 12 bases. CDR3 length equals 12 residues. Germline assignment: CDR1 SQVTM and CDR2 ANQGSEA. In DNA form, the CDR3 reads TGCAGCGTACCGGGAGACGGCTACGAGCAGTACTTC. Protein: CSVPGDGYEQYF.

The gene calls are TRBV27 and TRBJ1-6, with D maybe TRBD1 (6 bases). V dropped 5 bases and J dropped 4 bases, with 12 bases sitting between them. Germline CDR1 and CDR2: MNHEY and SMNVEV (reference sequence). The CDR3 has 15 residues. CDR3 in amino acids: CASSATQGYNSPLHF. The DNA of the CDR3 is TGTGCCAGCAGTGCCACACAGGGTTATAATTCACCCCTCCACTTT.

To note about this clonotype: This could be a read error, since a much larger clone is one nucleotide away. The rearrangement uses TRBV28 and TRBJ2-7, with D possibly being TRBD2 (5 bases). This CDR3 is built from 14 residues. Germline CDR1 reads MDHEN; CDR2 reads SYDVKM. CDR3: CARSLGDGTYEQYF. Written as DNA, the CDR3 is TGTGCCCGCAGTCTCGGAGACGGGACCTACGAGCAGTACTTC.

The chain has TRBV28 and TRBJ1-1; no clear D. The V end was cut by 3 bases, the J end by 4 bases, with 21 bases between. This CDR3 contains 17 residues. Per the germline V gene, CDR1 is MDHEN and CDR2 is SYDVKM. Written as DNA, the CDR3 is TGTGCCAGCAGTTTTCCCTTATTAAGGACGGCGAGCACTGAAGCTTTCTTT. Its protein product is CASSFPLLRTASTEAFF.

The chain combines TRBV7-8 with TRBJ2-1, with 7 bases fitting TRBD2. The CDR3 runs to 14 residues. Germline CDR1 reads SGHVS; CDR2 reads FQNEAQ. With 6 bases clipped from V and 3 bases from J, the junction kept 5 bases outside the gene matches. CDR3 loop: CASRPSGVYNEQFF. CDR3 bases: TGTGCCAGCAGGCCGAGCGGGGTCTACAATGAGCAGTTCTTC.

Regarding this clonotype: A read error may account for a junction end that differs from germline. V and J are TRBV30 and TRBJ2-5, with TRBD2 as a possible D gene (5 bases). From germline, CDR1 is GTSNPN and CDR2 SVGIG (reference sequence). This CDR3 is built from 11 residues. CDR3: CAGSVGETQYF. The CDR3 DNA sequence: TGTGCCGGGAGTGTAGGAGAGACCCAGTACTTC.

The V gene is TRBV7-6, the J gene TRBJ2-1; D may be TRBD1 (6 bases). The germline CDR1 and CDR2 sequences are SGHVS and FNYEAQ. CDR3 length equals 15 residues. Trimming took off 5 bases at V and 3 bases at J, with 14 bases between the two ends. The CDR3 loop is CASSPEDSYYNEQFF. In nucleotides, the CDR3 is TGTGCCAGCAGCCCGGAGGACAGCTACTACAATGAGCAGTTCTTC.